The text below deals with one T cell receptor beta chain. Trimming took off 4 bases at V and 0 bases at J, with 12 bases between the two ends. The length of the CDR3 is 15 residues. Germline-derived CDR1 and CDR2 are SGHVS and FQNEAQ. Regulatory T cells were sorted as CD4+CD25hiCD127low/negative. This sample was included in a study of B cell selection in AIRE deficiency. Repertoires were generated with immunoSEQ multiplex PCR, while TCRdb's copy carries only in-frame clones and drops some. The sample lists about 26,000 clones, over 80% occurring once. The TCR originated in a human donor in good health. The chain has TRBV7-8 and TRBJ1-1; D might be TRBD1 (5 bases). Sequenced: CD4+CD25+ Tregs sorted from PBMCs. This CDR3 is CASSSTGHLNTEAFF. The CDR3 nucleotides are TGTGCCAGCAGCTCAACCGGACACCTGAACACTGAAGCTTTCTTT. The entire variable domain, with the rest obtained from reference TRBV7-8 and TRBJ1-1, is as follows: GAGVSQSPRYKVAKRGQDVALRCDPISGHVSLFWYQQALGQGPEFLTYFQNEAQLDKSGLPSDRFFAERPEGSVSTLKIQRTQQEDSAVYLCASSSTGHLNTEAFFGQGTRLTVV.